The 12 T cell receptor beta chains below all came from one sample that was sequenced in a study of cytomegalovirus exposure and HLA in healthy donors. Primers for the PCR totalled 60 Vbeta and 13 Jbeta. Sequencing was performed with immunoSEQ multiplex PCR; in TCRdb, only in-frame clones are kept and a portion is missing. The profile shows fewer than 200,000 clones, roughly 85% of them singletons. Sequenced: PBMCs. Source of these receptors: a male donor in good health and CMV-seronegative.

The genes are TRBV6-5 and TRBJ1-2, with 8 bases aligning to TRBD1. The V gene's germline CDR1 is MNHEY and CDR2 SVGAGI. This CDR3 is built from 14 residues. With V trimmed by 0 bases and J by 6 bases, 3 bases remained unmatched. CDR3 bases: TGTGCCAGCAGTTACTCGCAGGGGGCCGATGGCTACACCTTC. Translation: CASSYSQGADGYTF.

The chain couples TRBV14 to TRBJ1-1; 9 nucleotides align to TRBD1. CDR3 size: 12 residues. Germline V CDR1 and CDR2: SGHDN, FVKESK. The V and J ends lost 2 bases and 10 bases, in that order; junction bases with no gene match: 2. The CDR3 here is CASSQWTGVAFF. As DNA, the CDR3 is TGTGCCAGCAGCCAATGGACAGGGGTAGCTTTCTTT.

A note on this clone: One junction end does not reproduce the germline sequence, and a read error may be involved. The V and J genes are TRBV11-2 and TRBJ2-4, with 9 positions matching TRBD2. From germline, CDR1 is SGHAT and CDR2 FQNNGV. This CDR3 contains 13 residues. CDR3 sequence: CASSPTSGRTSFF. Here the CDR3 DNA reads TGTGCCAGCAGCCCTACGAGCGGGAGGACGTCTTTCTTC.

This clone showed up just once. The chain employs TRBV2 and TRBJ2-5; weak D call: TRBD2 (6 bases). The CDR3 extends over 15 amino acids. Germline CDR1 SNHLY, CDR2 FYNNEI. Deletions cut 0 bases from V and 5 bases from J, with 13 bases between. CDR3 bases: TGTGCCAGCAGTGAAGCCTCTGGAGGGGTGGAGACCCAGTACTTC. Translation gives CASSEASGGVETQYF. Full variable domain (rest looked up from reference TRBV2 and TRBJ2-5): EPEVTQTPSHQVTQMGQEVILRCVPISNHLYFYWYRQILGQKVEFLVSFYNNEISEKSEIFDDQFSVERPDGSNFTLKIRSTKLEDSAMYFCASSEASGGVETQYFGPGTRLLVL.

In nucleotides, the CDR3 is TGTGCCACCTTCCGGGTCCCAACCTACGAGCAGTACTTC. This translates into CATFRVPTYEQYF. The V and J genes are TRBV6-1 and TRBJ2-7; D call uncertain. Per germline, CDR1 MNHNS and CDR2 SASEGT. The V and J ends lost 10 bases and 2 bases respectively, with 15 bases between them. This CDR3 comprises 13 residues.

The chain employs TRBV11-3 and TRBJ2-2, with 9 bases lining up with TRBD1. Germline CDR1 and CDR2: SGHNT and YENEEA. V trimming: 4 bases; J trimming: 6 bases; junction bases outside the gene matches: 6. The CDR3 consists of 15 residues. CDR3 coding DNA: TGTGCCAGCAGCTCGGGACAGGGTAGCGCCGGGGAGCTGTTTTTT. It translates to CASSSGQGSAGELFF. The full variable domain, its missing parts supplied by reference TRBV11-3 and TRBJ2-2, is EAGVVQSPRYKIIEKKQPVAFWCNPISGHNTLYWYLQNLGQGPELLIRYENEEAVDDSQLPKDRFSAERLKGVDSTLKIQPAELGDSAVYLCASSSGQGSAGELFFGEGSRLTVL.

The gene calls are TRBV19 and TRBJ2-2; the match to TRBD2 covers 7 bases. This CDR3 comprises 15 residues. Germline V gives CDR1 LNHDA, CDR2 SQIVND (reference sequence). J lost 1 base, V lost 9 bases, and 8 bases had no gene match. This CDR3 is CASHTAGRNTGELFF. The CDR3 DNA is TGTGCCAGCCATACAGCGGGAAGGAACACCGGGGAGCTGTTTTTT.

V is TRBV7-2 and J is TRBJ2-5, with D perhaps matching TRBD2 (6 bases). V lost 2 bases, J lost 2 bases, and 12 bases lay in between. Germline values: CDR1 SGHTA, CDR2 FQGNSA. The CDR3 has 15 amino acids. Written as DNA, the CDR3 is TGTGCCAGCAGCTTATTTAGCGGTCCTCAAGAGACCCAGTACTTC. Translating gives CASSLFSGPQETQYF.

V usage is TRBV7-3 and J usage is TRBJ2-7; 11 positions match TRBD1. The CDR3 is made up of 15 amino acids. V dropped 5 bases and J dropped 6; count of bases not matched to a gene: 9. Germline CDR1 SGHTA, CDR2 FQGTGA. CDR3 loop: CASSPRDRGIAEQYF. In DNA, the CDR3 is TGTGCCAGCAGCCCCCGGGACAGGGGGATTGCCGAGCAGTACTTC.

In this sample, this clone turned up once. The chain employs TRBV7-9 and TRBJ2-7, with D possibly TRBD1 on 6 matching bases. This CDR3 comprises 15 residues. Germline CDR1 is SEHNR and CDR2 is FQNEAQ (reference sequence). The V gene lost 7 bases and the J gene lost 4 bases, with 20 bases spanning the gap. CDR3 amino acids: CASNSDPQGPYEQYF. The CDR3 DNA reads TGTGCCAGCAACTCGGATCCACAGGGCCCATACGAGCAGTACTTC.

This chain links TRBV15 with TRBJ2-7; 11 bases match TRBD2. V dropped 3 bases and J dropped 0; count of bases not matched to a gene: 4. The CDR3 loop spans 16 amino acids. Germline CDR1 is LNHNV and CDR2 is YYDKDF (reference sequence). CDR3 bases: TGTGCCACCAGCAGTGGTAGCGGGAGGGCCTCCTACGAGCAGTACTTC. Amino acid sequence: CATSSGSGRASYEQYF.

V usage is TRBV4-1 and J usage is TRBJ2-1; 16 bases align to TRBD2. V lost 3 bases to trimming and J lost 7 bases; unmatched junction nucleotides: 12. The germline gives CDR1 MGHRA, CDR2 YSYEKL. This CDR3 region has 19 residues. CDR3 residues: CASSQRGLAGGGLSNEQFF. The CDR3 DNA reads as TGCGCCAGCAGCCAGAGGGGACTAGCGGGGGGGGGCTTGTCGAATGAGCAGTTCTTC.